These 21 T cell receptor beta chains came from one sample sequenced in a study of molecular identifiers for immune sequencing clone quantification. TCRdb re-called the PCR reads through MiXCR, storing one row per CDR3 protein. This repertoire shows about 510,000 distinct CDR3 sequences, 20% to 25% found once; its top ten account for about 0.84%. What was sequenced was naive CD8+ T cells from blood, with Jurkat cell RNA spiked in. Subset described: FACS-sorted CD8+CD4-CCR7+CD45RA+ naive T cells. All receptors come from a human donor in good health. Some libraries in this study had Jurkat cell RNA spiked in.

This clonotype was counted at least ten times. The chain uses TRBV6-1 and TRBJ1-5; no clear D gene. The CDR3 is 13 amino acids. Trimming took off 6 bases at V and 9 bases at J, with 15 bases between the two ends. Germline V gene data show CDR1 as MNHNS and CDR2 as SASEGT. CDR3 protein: CASREKESWPQHF. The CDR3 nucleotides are TGTGCCAGCAGGGAGAAAGAAAGCTGGCCCCAGCATTTT.

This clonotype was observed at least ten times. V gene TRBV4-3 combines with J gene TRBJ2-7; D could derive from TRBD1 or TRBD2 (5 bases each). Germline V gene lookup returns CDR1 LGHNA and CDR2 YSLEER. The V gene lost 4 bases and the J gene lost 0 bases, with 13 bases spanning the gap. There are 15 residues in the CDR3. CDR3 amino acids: CASSPSGTGSYEQYF. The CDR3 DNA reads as TGCGCCAGCAGCCCATCAGGGACGGGCTCCTACGAGCAGTACTTC.

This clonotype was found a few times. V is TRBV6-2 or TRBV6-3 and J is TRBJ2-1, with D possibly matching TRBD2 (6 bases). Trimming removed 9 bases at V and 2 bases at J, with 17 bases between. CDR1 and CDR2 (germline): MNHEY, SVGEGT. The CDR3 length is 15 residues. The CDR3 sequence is CASEPTRDTYNEQFF. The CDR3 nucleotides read TGTGCCAGTGAACCGACTAGAGATACCTACAATGAGCAGTTCTTC.

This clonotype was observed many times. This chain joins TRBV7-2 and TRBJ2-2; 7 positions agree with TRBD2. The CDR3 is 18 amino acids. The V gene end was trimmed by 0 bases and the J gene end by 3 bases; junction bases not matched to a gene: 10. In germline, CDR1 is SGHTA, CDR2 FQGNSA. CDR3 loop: CASSLAWKSGAYTGELFF. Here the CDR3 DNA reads TGTGCCAGCAGCTTAGCGTGGAAAAGCGGGGCTTACACCGGGGAGCTGTTTTTT.

CDR3 bases: TGTGCCAGTAATTGGTCCCCGGGAGCCTACGAGCAGTACTTC. It codes for CASNWSPGAYEQYF. The V and J genes are TRBV19 and TRBJ2-7; perhaps TRBD2 as D (6 bases). Germline loops: CDR1 LNHDA, CDR2 SQIVND (reference sequence). This CDR3 contains 14 residues. The V end lost 7 bases, the J end lost 2 bases, and 15 bases lay between the germline ends.

The CDR3 region has the DNA TGTGCCAGCAGATCTGGAGTACGCACTGAAGCTTTCTTT. This codes for CASRSGVRTEAFF. This chain uses TRBV27 with TRBJ1-1; D not certain. The CDR3 is 13 residues long. With 6 bases removed from V and 4 bases from J, the gap between germline ends came to 12 bases. In germline, CDR1 is MNHEY, CDR2 SMNVEV (reference sequence).

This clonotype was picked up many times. CDR3 loop: CASSLASGISGANVLTF. The CDR3 DNA reads as TGTGCCAGCAGTCTAGCTAGCGGTATATCTGGGGCCAACGTCCTGACTTTC. The chain carries TRBV7-9 and TRBJ2-6, with TRBD2 matching 7 bases. V was clipped by 6 bases and J by 1 base; unmatched bases: 9. Germline assignment: CDR1 SEHNR and CDR2 FQNEAQ (reference sequence). There are 17 residues in the CDR3.

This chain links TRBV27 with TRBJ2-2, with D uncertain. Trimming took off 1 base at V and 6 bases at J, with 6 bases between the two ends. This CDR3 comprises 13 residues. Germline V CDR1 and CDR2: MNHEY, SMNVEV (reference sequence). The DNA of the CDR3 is TGTGCCAGCAGTTTATTGGGATCCGGGGAGCTGTTTTTT. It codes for CASSLLGSGELFF.

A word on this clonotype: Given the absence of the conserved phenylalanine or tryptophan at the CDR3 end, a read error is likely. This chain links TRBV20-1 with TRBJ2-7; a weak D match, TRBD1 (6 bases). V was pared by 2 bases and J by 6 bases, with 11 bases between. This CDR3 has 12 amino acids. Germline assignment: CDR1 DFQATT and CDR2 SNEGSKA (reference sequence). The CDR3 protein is CSARSGGVEQYL. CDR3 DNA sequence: TGCAGTGCTAGAAGTGGGGGCGTCGAGCAGTACCTC.

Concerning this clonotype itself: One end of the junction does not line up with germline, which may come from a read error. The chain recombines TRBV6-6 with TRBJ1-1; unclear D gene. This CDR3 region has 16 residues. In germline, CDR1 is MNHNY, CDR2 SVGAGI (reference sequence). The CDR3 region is CASSYETWGVSTEASF. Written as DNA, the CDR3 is TGTGCCAGCAGTTATGAGACTTGGGGTGTGAGCACTGAAGCTTCCTTT.

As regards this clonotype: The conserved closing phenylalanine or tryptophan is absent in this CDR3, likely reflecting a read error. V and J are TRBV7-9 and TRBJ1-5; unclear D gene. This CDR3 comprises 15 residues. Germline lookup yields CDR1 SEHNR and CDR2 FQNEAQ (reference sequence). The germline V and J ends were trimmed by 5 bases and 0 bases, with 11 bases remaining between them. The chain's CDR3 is CASSPEGGSNQPQHS. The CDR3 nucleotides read TGTGCCAGCAGCCCAGAAGGTGGTAGCAATCAGCCCCAGCATTCT.

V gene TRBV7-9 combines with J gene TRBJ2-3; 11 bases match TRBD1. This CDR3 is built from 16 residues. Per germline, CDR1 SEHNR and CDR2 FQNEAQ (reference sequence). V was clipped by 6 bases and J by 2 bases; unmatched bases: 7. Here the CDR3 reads CASSDRTGGSTDTQYF. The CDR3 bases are TGTGCCAGCAGTGATCGGACAGGGGGCTCCACAGATACGCAGTATTTT. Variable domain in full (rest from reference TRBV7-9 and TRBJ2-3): DTGVSQNPRHKITKRGQNVTFRCDPISEHNRLYWYRQTLGQGPEFLTYFQNEAQLEKSRLLSDRFSAERPKGSFSTLEIQRTEQGDSAMYLCASSDRTGGSTDTQYFGPGTRLTVL.

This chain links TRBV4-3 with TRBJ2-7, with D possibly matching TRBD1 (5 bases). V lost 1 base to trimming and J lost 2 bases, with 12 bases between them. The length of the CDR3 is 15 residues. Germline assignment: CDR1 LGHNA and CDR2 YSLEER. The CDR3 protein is CASSQGQHPAYEQYF. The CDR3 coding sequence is TGCGCCAGCAGCCAAGGACAGCACCCCGCCTACGAGCAGTACTTC.

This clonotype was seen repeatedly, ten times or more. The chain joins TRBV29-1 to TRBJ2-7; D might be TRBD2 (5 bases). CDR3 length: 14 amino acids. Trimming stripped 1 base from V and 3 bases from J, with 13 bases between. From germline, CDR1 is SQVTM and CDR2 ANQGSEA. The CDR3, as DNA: TGCAGCGTTGAAGGCGAAGGGAGAGACTACGAGCAGTACTTC. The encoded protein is CSVEGEGRDYEQYF.

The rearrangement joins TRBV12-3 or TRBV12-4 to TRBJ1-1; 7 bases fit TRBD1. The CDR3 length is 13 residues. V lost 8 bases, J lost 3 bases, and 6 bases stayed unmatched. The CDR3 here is CASSQGRDTEAFF. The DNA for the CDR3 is TGTGCCAGCTCACAGGGGAGGGACACTGAAGCTTTCTTT.

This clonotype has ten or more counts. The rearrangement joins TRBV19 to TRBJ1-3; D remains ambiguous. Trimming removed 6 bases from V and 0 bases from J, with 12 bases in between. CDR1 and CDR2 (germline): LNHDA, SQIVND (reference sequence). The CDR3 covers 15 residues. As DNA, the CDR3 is TGTGCCAGTAGGCCAACAGACTACTCTGGAAACACCATATATTTT. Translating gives CASRPTDYSGNTIYF.

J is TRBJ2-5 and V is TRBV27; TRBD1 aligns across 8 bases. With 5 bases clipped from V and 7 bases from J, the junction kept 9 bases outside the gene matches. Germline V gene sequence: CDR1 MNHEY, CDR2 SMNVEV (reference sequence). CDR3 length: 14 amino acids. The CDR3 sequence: CASSQQGDLRTQYF. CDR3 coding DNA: TGTGCCAGCAGTCAACAGGGGGACTTAAGGACCCAGTACTTC.

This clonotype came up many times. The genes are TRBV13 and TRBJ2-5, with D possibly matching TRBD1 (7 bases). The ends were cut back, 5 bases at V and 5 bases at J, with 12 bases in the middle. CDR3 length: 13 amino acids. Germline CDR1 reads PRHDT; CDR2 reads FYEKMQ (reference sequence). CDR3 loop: CASSGDSGETQYF. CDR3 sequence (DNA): TGTGCCAGCAGCGGGGACAGCGGGGAGACCCAGTACTTC.

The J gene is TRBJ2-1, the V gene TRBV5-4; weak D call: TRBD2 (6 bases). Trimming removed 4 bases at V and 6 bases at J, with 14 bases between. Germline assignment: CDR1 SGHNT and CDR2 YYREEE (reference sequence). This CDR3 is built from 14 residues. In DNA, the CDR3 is TGTGCCAGCAGCAGCGGCGGGGCCGTCAATGAGCAGTTCTTC. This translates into CASSSGGAVNEQFF.

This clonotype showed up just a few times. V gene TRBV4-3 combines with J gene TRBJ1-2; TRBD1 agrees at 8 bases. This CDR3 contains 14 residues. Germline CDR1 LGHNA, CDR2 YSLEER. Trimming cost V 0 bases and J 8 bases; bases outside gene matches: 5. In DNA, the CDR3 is TGCGCCAGCAGCCAAGAAGACAGGGGAACAGGCTACACCTTC. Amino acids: CASSQEDRGTGYTF.

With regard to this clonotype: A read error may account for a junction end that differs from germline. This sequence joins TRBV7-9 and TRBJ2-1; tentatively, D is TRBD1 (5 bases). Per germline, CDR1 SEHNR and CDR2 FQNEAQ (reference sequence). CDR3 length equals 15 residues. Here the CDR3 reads CAGSSPYRSYNEQFF. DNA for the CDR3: TGTGCCGGCAGCTCTCCCTACAGGTCCTACAATGAGCAGTTCTTC.